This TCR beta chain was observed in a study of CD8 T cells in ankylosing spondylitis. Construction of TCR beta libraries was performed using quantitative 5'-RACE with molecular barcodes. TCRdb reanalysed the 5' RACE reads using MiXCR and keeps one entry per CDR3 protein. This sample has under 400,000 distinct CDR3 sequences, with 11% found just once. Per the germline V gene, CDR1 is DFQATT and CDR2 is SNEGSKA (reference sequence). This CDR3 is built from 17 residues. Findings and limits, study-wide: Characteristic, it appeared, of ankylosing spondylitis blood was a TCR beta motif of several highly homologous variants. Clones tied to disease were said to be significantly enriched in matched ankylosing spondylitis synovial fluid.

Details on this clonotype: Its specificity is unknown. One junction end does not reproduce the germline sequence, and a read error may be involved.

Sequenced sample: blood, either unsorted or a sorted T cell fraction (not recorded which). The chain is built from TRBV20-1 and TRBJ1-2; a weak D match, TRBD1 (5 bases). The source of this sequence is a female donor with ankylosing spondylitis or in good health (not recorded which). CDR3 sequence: CSARAVSVGIRDYGYPF. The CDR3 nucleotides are TGCAGTGCTAGAGCCGTATCAGTCGGGATAAGGGACTATGGCTACCCCTTC.